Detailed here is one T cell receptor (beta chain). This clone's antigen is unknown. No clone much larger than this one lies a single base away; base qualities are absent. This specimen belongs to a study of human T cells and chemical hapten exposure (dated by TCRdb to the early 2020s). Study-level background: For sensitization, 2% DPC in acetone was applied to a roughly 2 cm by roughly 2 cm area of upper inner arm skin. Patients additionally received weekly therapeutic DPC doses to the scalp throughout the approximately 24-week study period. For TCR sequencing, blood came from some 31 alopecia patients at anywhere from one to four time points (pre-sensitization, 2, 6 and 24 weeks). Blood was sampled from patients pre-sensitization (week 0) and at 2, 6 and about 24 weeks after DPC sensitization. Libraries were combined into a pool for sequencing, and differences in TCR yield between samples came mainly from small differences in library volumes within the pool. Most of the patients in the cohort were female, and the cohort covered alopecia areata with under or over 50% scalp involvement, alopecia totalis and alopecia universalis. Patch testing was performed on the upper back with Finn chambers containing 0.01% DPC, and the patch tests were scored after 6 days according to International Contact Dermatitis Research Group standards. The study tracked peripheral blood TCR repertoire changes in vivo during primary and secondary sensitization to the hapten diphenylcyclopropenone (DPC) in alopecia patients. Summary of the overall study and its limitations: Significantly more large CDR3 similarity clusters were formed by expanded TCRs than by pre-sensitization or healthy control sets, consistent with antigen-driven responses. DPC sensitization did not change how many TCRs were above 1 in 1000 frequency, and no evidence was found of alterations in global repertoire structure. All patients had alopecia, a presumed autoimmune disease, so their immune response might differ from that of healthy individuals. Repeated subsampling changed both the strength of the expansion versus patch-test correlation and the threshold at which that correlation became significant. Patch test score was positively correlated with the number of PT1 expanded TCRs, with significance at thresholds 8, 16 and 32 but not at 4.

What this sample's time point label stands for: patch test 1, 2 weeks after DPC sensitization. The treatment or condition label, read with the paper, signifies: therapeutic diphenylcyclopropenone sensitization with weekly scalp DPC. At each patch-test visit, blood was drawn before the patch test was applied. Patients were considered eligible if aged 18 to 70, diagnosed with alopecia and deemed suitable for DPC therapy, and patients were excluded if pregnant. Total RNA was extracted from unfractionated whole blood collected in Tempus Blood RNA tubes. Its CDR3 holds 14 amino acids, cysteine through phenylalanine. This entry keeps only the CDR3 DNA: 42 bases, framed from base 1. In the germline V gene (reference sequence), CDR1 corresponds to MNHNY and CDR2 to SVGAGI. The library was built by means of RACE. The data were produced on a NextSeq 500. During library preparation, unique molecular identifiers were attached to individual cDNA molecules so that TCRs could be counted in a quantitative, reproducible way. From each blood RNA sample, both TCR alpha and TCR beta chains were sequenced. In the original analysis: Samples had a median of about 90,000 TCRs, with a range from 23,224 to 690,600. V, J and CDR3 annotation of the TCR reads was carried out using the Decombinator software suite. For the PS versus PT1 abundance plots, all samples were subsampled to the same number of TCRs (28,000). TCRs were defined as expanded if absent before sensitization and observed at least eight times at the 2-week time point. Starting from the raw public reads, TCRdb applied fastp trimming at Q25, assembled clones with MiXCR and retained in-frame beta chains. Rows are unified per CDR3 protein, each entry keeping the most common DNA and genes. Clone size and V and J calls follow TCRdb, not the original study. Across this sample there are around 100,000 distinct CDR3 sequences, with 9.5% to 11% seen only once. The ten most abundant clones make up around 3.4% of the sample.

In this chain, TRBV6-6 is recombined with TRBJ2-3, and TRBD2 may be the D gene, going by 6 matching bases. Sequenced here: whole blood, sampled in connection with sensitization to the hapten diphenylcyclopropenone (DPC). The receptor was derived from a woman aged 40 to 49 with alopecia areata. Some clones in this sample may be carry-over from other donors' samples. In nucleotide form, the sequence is TGTGCGGCGTTCCGGGGGAGGTCCACAGATACGCAGTATTTT. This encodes CAAFRGRSTDTQYF.